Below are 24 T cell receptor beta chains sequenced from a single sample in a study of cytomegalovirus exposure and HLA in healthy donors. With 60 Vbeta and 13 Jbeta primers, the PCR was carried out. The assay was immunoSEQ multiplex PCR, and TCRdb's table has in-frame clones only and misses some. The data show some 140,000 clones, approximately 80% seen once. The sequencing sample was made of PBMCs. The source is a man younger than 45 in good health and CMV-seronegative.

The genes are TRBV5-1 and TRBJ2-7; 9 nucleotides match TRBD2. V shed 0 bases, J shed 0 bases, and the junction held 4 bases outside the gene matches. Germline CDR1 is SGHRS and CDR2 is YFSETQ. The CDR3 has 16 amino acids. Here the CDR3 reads CASSLAVTSGSYEQYF. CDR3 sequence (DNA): TGCGCCAGCAGCTTGGCCGTGACTAGCGGCTCCTACGAGCAGTACTTC.

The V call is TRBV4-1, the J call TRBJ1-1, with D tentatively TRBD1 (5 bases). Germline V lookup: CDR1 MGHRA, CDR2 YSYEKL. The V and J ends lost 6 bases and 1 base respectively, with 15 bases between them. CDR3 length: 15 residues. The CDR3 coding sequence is TGCGCCAGCAGTCTAGAGCGGGGGAGGAACACTGAAGCTTTCTTT. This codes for CASSLERGRNTEAFF.

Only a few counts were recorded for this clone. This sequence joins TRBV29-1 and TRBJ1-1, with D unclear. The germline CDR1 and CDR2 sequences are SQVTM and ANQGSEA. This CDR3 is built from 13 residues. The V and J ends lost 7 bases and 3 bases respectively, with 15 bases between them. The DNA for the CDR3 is TGCAGCGGGGGAGTGTTTGAAGACACTGAAGCTTTCTTT. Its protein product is CSGGVFEDTEAFF.

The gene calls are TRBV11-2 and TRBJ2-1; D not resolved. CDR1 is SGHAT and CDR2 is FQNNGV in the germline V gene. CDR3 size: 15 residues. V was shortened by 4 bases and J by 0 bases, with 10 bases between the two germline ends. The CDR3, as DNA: TGTGCCAGCAGCTCTACGTTGAGCTCCTACAATGAGCAGTTCTTC. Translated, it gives CASSSTLSSYNEQFF.

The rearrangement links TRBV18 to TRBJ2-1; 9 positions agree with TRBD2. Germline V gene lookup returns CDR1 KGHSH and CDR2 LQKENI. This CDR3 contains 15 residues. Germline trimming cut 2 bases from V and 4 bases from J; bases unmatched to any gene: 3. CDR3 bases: TGTGCCAGCTCACCAATCACTAGCGGGTACAATGAGCAGTTCTTC. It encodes CASSPITSGYNEQFF.

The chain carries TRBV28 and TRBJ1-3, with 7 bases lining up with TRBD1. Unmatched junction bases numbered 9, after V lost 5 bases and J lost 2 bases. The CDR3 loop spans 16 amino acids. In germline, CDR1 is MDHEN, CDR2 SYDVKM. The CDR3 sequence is CASSITGAAPGNTIYF. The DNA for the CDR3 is TGTGCCAGCAGTATAACAGGGGCCGCCCCTGGAAACACCATATATTTT.

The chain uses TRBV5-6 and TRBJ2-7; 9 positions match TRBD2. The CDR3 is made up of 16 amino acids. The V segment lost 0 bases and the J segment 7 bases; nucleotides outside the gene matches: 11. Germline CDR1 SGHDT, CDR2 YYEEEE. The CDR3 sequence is CASSLVTSGNAAEQYF. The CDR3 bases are TGTGCCAGCAGCTTGGTGACTAGCGGTAACGCCGCGGAGCAGTACTTC.

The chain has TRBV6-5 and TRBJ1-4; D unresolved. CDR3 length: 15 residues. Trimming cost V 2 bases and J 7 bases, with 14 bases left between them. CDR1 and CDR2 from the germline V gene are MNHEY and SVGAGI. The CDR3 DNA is TGTGCCAGCAGTTACGAAAGGACTAGAATTGAAAAACTGTTTTTT. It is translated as CASSYERTRIEKLFF.

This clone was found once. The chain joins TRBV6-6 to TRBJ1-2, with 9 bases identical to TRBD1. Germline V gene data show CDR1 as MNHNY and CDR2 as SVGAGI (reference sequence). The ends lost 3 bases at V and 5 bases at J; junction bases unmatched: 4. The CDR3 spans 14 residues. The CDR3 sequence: CASSYQTGGYGYTF. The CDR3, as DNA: TGTGCCAGCAGTTATCAGACAGGGGGATATGGCTACACCTTC.

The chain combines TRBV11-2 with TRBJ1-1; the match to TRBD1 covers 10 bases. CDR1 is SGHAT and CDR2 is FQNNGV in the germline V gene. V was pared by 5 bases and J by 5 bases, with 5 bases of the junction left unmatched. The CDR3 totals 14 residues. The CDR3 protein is CASSRDRGETEAFF. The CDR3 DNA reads TGTGCCAGCAGCCGGGACAGGGGAGAAACTGAAGCTTTCTTT.

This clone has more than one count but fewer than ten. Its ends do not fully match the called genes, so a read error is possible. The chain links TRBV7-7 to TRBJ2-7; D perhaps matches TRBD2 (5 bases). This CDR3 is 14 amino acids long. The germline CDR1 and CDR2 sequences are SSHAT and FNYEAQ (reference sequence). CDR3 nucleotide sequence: TGTGCTAGCAGCTTAAGCCCCGGGACCTACGAGCAGTACTTC. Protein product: CASSLSPGTYEQYF.

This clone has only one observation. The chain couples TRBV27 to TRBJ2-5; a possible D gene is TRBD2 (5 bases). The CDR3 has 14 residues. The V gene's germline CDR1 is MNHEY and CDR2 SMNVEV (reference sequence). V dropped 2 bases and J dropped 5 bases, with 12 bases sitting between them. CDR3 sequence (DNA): TGTGCCAGCAGTTTAACGGGGAGTGGGGAGACCCAGTACTTC. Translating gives CASSLTGSGETQYF.

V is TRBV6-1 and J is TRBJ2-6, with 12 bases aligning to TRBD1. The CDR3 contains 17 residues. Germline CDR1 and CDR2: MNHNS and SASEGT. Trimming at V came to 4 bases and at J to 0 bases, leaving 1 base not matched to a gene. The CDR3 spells CASSGGQGASGANVLTF. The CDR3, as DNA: TGTGCCAGCAGTGGGGGACAGGGGGCCTCTGGGGCCAACGTCCTGACTTTC.

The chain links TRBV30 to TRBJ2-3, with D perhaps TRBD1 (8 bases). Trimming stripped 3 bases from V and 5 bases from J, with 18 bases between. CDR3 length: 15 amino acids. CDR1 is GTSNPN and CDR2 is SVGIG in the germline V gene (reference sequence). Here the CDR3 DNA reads TGTGCCTGGAGCCCGGGGAGCGGGACAGGAGATACGCAGTATTTT. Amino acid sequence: CAWSPGSGTGDTQYF.

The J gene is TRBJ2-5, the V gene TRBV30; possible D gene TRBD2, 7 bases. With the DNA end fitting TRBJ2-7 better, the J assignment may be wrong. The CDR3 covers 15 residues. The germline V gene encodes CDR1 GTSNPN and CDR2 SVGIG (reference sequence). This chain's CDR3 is CAWNKLGGRSYEQYF. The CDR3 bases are TGTGCCTGGAATAAGTTGGGGGGGCGCTCATACGAGCAGTACTTC.

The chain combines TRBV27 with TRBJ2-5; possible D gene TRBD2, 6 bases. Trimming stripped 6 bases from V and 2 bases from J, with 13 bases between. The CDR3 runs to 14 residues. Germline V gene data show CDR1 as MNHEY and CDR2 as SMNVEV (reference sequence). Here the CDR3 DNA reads TGTGCCAGCAGCGCTGCGGGACGTCAAGAGACCCAGTACTTC. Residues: CASSAAGRQETQYF.

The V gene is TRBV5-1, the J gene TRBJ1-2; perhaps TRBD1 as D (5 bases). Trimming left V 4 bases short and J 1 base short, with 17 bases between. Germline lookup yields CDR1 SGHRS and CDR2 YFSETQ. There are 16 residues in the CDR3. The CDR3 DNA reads TGCGCCAGCAGCCCCTCACTGGGGCAAGGTAACTATGGCTACACCTTC. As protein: CASSPSLGQGNYGYTF.

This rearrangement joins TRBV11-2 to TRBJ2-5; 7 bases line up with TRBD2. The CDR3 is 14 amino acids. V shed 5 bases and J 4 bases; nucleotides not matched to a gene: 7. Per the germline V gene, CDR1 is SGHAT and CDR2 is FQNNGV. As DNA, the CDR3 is TGTGCCAGCAGCCTCCTCGGACTAGGAGAGACCCAGTACTTC. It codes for CASSLLGLGETQYF.

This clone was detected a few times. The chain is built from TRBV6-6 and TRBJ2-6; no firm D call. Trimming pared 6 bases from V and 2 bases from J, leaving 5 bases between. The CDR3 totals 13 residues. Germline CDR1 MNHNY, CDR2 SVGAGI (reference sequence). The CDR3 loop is CASREPGANVLTF. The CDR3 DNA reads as TGTGCCAGCAGGGAGCCTGGGGCCAACGTCCTGACTTTC.

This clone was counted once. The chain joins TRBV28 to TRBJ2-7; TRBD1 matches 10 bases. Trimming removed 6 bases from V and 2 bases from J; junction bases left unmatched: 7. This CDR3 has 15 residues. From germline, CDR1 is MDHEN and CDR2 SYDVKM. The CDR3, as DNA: TGTGCCAGCAGGGACCCGGGACAGGGGACCTACGAGCAGTACTTC. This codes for CASRDPGQGTYEQYF.

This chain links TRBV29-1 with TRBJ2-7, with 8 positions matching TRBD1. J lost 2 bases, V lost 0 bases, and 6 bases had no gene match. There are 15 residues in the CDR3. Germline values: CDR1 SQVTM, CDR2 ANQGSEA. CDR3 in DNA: TGCAGCGTTGAAGATAGAGGGACAGGAGCCTACGAGCAGTACTTC. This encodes CSVEDRGTGAYEQYF.

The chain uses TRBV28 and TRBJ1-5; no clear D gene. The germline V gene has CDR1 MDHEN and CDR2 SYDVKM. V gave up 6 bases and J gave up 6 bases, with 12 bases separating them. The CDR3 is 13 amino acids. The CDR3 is CASSLTPGQPQHF. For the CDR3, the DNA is TGTGCCAGCAGCCTTACGCCCGGTCAGCCCCAGCATTTT.

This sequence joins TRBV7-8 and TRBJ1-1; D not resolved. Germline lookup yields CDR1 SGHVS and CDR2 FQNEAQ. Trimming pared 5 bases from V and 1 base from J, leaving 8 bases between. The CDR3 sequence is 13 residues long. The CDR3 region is CASSLFSNTEAFF. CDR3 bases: TGTGCCAGCAGCCTTTTCTCGAACACTGAAGCTTTCTTT.

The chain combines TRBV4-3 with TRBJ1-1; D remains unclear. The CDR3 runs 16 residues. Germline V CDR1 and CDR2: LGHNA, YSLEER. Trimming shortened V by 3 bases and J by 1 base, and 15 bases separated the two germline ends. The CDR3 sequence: CASSQGLILGNTEAFF. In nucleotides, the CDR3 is TGCGCCAGCAGCCAGGGCCTAATCCTCGGGAACACTGAAGCTTTCTTT.